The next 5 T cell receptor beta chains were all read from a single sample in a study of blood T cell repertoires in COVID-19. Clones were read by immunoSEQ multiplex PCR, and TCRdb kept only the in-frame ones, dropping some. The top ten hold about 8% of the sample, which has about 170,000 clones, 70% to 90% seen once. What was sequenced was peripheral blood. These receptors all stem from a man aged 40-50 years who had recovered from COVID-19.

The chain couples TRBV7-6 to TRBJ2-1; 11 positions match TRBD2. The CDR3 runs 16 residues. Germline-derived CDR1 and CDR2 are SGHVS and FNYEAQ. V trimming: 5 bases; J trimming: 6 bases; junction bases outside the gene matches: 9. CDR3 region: CASSPHSGGALNEQFF. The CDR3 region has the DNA TGTGCCAGCAGCCCCCATAGCGGGGGGGCCCTCAATGAGCAGTTCTTC.

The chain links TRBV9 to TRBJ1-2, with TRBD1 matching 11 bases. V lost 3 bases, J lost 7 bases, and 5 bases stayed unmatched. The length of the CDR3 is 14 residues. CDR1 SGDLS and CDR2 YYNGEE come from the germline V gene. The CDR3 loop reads CASSATGTGGGYTF. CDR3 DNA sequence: TGTGCCAGCAGCGCCACCGGGACAGGGGGTGGCTACACCTTC.

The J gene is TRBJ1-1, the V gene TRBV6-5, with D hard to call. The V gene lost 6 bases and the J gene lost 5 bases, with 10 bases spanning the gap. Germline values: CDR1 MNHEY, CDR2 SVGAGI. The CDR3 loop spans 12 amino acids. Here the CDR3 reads CASSQRGTEAFF. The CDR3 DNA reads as TGTGCCAGCAGCCAGCGAGGGACTGAAGCTTTCTTT.

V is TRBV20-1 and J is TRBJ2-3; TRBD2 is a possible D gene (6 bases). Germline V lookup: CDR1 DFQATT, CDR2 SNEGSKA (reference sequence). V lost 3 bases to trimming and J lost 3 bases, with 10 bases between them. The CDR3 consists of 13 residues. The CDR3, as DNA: TGCAGTGCTAGTATTAGCGGAACAGATACGCAGTATTTT. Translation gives CSASISGTDTQYF.

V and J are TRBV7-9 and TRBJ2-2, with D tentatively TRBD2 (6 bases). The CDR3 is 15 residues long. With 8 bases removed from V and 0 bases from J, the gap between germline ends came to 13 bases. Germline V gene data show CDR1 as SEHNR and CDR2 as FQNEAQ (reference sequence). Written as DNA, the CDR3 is TGTGCCAGCCTCGCGCTAGCGACGAACACCGGGGAGCTGTTTTTT. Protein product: CASLALATNTGELFF.